This TCR beta chain was sequenced in a study of regulatory T cells in long-lasting Graves disease. V was pared by 0 bases and J by 0 bases, with 9 bases between. The CDR3 totals 16 residues. Germline lookup yields CDR1 SGHRS and CDR2 YFSETQ. Described time point: newly diagnosed GD, antithyroid drugs for less than 3 months. Following extraction of RNA from PBMCs, that RNA was used to make the TCR library. Tubes containing EDTA received roughly 8.8 milliliters of drawn peripheral blood. CDR3 regions were amplified by Arm-PCR using iRepertoire HTBI primers to build TCR beta libraries. Using its own MiXCR run on the multiplex PCR reads, TCRdb lists one record per CDR3 protein. In the table there are 500,000 or so distinct CDR3 sequences, around 15% of which are singletons. These same records also appear under a second study, on T cells in Graves' hyperthyroidism and ophthalmopathy.

This clonotype was sampled from a woman aged 40 to 65 with Graves disease. Specimen: peripheral blood mononuclear cells (PBMCs), collected at new diagnosis, from a patient treated with antithyroid drugs. The chain combines TRBV5-1 with TRBJ1-4; D unclear. CDR3 protein: CASSLDAVATNEKLFF. The DNA for the CDR3 is TGCGCCAGCAGCTTGGATGCAGTCGCAACTAATGAAAAACTGTTTTTT.